The 2 T cell receptor beta chains listed next were all sequenced from one sample in a study of cytomegalovirus exposure and HLA in healthy donors. Sequencing was performed with immunoSEQ multiplex PCR; in TCRdb, only in-frame clones are kept and a portion is missing. Found here are over 120,000 clones, approximately 92% of them singletons; the top ten hold roughly 9.2%. Source material: PBMCs. The receptors come from a woman under 30 in good health and CMV-seropositive.

This clone has a single count. The V and J genes are TRBV10-3 and TRBJ2-1; 7 bases are a match to TRBD2. Unmatched junction bases numbered 6, after V lost 3 bases and J lost 4 bases. CDR1 and CDR2 from the germline V gene are ENHRY and SYGVKD. The CDR3 extends over 15 amino acids. The CDR3 protein is CAISEGGGEYNEQFF. The CDR3 region has the DNA TGTGCCATCAGTGAAGGCGGGGGAGAATACAATGAGCAGTTCTTC.

The V gene is TRBV13, the J gene TRBJ2-7; perhaps TRBD1 as D (7 bases). CDR3 length: 17 residues. Trimming left V 5 bases short and J 4 bases short, with 24 bases between. Germline V gene data show CDR1 as PRHDT and CDR2 as FYEKMQ (reference sequence). The CDR3 sequence is CASSPSGWVQGTYEQYF. The CDR3 DNA sequence: TGTGCCAGCAGCCCCTCGGGATGGGTACAGGGGACTTACGAGCAGTACTTC.